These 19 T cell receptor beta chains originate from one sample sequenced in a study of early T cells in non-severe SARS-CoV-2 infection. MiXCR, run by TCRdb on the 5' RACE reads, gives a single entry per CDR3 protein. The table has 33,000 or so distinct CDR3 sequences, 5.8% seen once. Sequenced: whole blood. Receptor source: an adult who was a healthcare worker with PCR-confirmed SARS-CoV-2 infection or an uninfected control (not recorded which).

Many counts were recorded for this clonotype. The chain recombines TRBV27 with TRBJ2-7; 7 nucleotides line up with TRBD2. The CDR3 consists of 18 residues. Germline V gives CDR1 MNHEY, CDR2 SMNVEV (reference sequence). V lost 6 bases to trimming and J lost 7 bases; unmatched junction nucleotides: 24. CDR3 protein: CASSSGASGLGKLREQYF. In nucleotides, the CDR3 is TGTGCCAGCAGCAGCGGGGCTAGCGGTTTAGGAAAACTCCGGGAGCAGTACTTC.

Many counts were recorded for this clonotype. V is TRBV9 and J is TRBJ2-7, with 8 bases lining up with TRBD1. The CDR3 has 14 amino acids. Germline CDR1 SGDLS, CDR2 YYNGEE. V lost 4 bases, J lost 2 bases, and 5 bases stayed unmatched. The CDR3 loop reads CASSLTGVTYEQYF. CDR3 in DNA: TGTGCCAGCAGCCTGACAGGGGTAACCTACGAGCAGTACTTC.

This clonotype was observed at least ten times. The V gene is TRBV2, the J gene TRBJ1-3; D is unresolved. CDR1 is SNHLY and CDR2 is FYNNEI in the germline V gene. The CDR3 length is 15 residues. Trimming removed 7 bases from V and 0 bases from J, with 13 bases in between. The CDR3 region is CASNGRANSGNTIYF. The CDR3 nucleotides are TGTGCCAGCAACGGAAGGGCTAACTCTGGAAACACCATATATTTT. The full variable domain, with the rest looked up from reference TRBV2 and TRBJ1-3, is EPEVTQTPSHQVTQMGQEVILRCVPISNHLYFYWYRQILGQKVEFLVSFYNNEISEKSEIFDDQFSVERPDGSNFTLKIRSTKLEDSAMYFCASNGRANSGNTIYFGEGSWLTVV.

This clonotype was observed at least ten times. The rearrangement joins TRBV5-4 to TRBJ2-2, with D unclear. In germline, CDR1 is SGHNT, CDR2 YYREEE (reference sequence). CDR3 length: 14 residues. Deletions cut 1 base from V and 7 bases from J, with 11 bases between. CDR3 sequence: CASSLQRVGGELFF. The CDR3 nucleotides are TGTGCCAGCAGCTTGCAGAGAGTCGGCGGGGAGCTGTTTTTT.

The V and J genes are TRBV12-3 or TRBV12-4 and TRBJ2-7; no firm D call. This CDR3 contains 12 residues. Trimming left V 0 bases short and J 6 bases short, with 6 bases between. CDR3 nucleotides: TGTGCCAGCAGTTTAGCGCTCTCCGAGCAGTACTTC. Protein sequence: CASSLALSEQYF.

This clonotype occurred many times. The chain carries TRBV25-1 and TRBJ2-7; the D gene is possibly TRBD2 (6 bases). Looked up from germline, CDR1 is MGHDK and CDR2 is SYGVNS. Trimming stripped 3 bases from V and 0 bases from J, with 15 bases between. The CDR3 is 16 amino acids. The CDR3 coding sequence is TGTGCCAGCAGTGATAGGGGACGGGGGTACTCCTACGAGCAGTACTTC. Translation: CASSDRGRGYSYEQYF.

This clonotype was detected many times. The CDR3 DNA reads as TGTGCCAGCAGCAGGGGACTAGCGGGACGGCTGGGTGAGCAGTTCTTC. Translated: CASSRGLAGRLGEQFF. The chain is built from TRBV5-6 and TRBJ2-1, with 13 bases that match TRBD2. Losses at the gene ends were 4 bases for V and 9 bases for J; bases not matched to a gene: 10. This CDR3 is built from 16 residues. The germline CDR1 and CDR2 sequences are SGHDT and YYEEEE.

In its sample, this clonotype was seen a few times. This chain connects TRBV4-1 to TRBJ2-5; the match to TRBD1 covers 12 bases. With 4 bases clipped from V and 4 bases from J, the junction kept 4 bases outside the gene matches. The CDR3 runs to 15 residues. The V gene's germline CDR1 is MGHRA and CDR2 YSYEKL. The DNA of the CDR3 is TGCGCCAGCAGCCCGGGACAGGGGGCCGTAGAGACCCAGTACTTC. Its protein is CASSPGQGAVETQYF.

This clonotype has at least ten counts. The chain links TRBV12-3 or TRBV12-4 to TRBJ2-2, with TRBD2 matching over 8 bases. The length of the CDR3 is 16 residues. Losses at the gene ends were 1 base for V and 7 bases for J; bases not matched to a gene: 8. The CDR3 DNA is TGTGCCAGCAGTTTAGGGCGGGAGGTGGTAGACGGGGAGCTGTTTTTT. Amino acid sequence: CASSLGREVVDGELFF.

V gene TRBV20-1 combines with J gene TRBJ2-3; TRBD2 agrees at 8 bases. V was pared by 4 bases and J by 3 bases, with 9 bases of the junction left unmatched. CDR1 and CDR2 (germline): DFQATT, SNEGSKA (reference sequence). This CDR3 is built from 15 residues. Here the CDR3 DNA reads TGCAGTGCTAACCCTACTAGCGGTAGGACAGATACGCAGTATTTT. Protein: CSANPTSGRTDTQYF.

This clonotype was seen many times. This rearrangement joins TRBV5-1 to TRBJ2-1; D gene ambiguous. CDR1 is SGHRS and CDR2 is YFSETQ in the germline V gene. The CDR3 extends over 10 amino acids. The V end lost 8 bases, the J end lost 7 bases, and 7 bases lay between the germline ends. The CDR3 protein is CARCRNEQFF. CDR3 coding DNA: TGCGCCAGATGTAGGAATGAGCAGTTCTTC.

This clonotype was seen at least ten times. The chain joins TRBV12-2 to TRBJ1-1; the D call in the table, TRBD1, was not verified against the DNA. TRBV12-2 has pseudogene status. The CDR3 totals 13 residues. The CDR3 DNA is TGTGCAAGTCGCTTTACTGGGGGCACTGAAGCTTTCTTT. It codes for CASRFTGGTEAFF.

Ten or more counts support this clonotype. CDR3 DNA sequence: TGTGCCAGCAGCTTAGCCAGGTTTTATGGCTACACCTTC. Protein sequence: CASSLARFYGYTF. The gene calls are TRBV7-2 and TRBJ1-2; D uncertain. V lost 0 bases, J lost 5 bases, and 7 bases lay in between. The length of the CDR3 is 13 residues. From germline, CDR1 is SGHTA and CDR2 FQGNSA.

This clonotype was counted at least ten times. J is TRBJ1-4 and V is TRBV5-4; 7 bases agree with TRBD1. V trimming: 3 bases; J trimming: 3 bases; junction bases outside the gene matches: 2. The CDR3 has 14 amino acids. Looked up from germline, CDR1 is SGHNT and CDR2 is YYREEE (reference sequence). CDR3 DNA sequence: TGTGCCAGCAGCTCGACAGGGCCTAATGAAAAACTGTTTTTT. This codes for CASSSTGPNEKLFF.

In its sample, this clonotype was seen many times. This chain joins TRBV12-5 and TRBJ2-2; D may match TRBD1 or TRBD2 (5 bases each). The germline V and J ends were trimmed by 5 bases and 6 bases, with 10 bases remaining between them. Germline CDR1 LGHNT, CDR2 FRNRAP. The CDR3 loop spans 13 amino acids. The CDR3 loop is CASGLGVPGELFF. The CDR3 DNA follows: TGTGCTAGTGGTCTGGGGGTGCCCGGGGAGCTGTTTTTT.

CDR3 amino acids: CASSTRTGQGQPQHF. The CDR3 DNA follows: TGTGCCAGTAGTACCCGGACAGGTCAAGGACAGCCCCAGCATTTT. The chain couples TRBV19 to TRBJ1-5; TRBD1 matches 7 bases. Germline V gives CDR1 LNHDA, CDR2 SQIVND (reference sequence). With 4 bases clipped from V and 7 bases from J, the junction kept 10 bases outside the gene matches. CDR3 length: 15 residues.

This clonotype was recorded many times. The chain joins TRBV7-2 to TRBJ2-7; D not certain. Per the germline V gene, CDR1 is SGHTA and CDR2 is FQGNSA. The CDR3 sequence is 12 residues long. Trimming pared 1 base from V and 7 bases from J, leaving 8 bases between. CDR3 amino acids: CASSLVKGEQYF. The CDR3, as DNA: TGTGCCAGCAGCTTAGTTAAGGGTGAGCAGTACTTC.

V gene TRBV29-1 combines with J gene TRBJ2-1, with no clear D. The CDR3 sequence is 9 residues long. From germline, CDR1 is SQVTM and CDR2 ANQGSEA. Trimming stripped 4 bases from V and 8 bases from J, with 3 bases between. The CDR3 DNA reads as TGCAGCGTTGGCTATGAGCAGTTCTTC. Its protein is CSVGYEQFF.

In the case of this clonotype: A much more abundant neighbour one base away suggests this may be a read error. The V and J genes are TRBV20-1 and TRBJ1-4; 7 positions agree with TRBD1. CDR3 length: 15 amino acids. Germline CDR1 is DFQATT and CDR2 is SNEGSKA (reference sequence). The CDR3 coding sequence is TGCAGTGCTAGGGGACAGCCTACAACTAATGAAAATCTGTTTTTT. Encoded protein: CSARGQPTTNENLFF.